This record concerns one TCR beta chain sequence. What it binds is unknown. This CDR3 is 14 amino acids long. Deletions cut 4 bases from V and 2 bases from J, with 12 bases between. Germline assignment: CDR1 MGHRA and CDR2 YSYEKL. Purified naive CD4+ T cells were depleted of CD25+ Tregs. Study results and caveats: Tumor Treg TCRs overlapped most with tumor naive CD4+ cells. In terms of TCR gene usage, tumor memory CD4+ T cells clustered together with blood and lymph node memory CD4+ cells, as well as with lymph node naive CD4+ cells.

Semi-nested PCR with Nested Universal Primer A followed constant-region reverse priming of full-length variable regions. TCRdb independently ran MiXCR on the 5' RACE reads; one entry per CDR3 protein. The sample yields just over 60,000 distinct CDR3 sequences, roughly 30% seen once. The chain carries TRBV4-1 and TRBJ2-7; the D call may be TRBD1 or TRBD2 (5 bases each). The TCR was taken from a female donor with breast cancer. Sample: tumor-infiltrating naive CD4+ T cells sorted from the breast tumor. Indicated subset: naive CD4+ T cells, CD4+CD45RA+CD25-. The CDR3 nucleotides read TGCGCCAGCAGCCTCCGGGACCCCACCTACGAGCAGTACTTC. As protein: CASSLRDPTYEQYF.